This TCR beta chain was identified during a study of brain T cells in children with intractable seizures. In regard to this clone: Its specificity is unknown.

Only in-frame clones appear in the TCRdb table, and some are missing; sequencing was by immunoSEQ multiplex PCR. The sample carries about 340,000 clones, over 90% recorded once. The time point here: blood from clinic visit 5 months post-surgery; TSC patient then seizure free. Only cases whose brain tissue showed the highest T cell transcript signatures were sequenced. Patients received at least one anti-epileptic drug before surgery. The germline V gene has CDR1 SQVTM and CDR2 ANQGSEA. The CDR3 is made up of 11 amino acids. V was shortened by 3 bases and J by 8 bases, with 8 bases between the two germline ends. The study's findings and limits: Only CDR3 sequence similarity suggested viral specificity, without known HCMV serostatus. Pre- and post-surgery blood differed in depth, so pre-surgery absences may be undersampling.

This TCR was recovered from a boy younger than two with tuberous sclerosis and intractable seizures. The source was peripheral blood, collected less than 6 months after surgery. This chain joins TRBV29-1 and TRBJ2-1, with a weak D call TRBD1 (5 bases). The CDR3 region has the DNA TGCAGCGTTGAGGGGCTGGATGAGCAGTTCTTC. It encodes CSVEGLDEQFF.